The 30 T cell receptor beta chains below all came from one sample that was sequenced in a study of circulating tumor DNA in untreated peripheral T-cell lymphoma. Clones were sequenced by immunoSEQ multiplex PCR, and TCRdb holds only the in-frame ones, with some missing. The sample lists 6,000 or so clones; 70% to 80% were seen once. The sample was tumor tissue. Receptors originate from a human donor with peripheral T-cell lymphoma.

This clone has a single count. At one of its ends the junction is not consistent with the germline gene, which may arise from a read error. The CDR3 nucleotides read TGTGCTAGCAGCCCAAGGGCAGGGGGTAGGGAGACCCAGTACTTC. Protein product: CASSPRAGGRETQYF. V and J are TRBV11-3 and TRBJ2-5; 7 positions match TRBD1. This CDR3 region has 15 residues. Germline values: CDR1 SGHNT, CDR2 YENEEA.

This chain joins TRBV6-8 and TRBJ1-2; D remains ambiguous. Germline-derived CDR1 and CDR2 are MNHGY and SAAAGT. Trimming removed 6 bases at V and 4 bases at J, with 18 bases between. The CDR3 has 15 residues. CDR3 residues: CASSSLRTASYGYTF. CDR3 coding DNA: TGTGCCAGCAGCTCACTTCGGACGGCAAGCTATGGCTACACCTTC.

The chain employs TRBV6-4 and TRBJ2-7, with D unresolved. The CDR3 covers 11 residues. V was cut by 4 bases and J by 6 bases, with 7 bases left in between. Germline assignment: CDR1 MRHNA and CDR2 SNTAGT. CDR3 loop: CASSGSGEQYF. CDR3 DNA sequence: TGTGCCAGCAGTGGGTCGGGCGAGCAGTACTTC.

The rearrangement uses TRBV12-5 and TRBJ1-1, with D perhaps TRBD1 (5 bases). CDR1 LGHNT and CDR2 FRNRAP come from the germline V gene. CDR3 size: 16 residues. The CDR3 nucleotides read TGTGCCAGCGGGGGTTCCGGAGGTACAGTGAACACTGAAGCTTTCTTT. Translating gives CASGGSGGTVNTEAFF.

The chain combines TRBV6-8 with TRBJ2-5; the D gene is possibly TRBD1 (5 bases). CDR3 length equals 14 residues. Trimming pared 7 bases from V and 0 bases from J, leaving 12 bases between. The V gene's germline CDR1 is MNHGY and CDR2 SAAAGT. CDR3 in DNA: TGTGCCAGCACCAAGAGACAGTACCAAGAGACCCAGTACTTC. It specifies CASTKRQYQETQYF.

The V gene is TRBV28, the J gene TRBJ2-7; D possibly corresponds to TRBD2 (5 bases). The germline V and J ends were trimmed by 3 bases and 0 bases, with 9 bases remaining between them. The CDR3 has 14 amino acids. The germline CDR1 and CDR2 sequences are MDHEN and SYDVKM. CDR3 nucleotide sequence: TGTGCCAGCAGTTTTGTCGACTACTCCTACGAGCAGTACTTC. Residues: CASSFVDYSYEQYF.

The CDR3 loop is CASMATGYIEKLFF. DNA of the CDR3: TGTGCCAGTATGGCGACAGGGTATATTGAAAAACTGTTTTTT. The chain employs TRBV19 and TRBJ1-4; 7 bases match TRBD1. V was pared by 7 bases and J by 7 bases, with 9 bases of the junction left unmatched. This CDR3 contains 14 residues. The germline gives CDR1 LNHDA, CDR2 SQIVND (reference sequence).

The V call is TRBV6-8, the J call TRBJ2-5, with 7 bases lining up with TRBD1. The CDR3 totals 15 residues. Germline V CDR1 and CDR2: MNHGY, SAAAGT. The junction had 7 bases not matched to a gene; V was cut back by 5 bases and J by 1 base. CDR3 coding DNA: TGTGCCAGCAGTCCACAGGGGTCCCCCCAAGAGACCCAGTACTTC. The encoded protein is CASSPQGSPQETQYF.

The J gene is TRBJ2-5, the V gene TRBV14; D gene uncertain. Trimming left V 4 bases short and J 5 bases short, with 5 bases between. This CDR3 contains 11 residues. Germline values: CDR1 SGHDN, CDR2 FVKESK. DNA of the CDR3: TGTGCCAGCAGCCTCGCGGAGACCCAGTACTTC. Translated: CASSLAETQYF.

The sample holds one count of this clone. The chain employs TRBV5-1 and TRBJ2-4, with TRBD2 as a possible D gene (5 bases). The CDR3 consists of 14 residues. CDR1 and CDR2 from the germline V gene are SGHRS and YFSETQ. Trimming removed 4 bases at V and 9 bases at J, with 17 bases between. In DNA form, the CDR3 reads TGCGCCAGCAGCGCCGGGTCAGACCTAGCCATTCAGTACTTC. This sequence encodes CASSAGSDLAIQYF.

The chain links TRBV30 to TRBJ2-2, with D hard to call. Germline CDR1 reads GTSNPN; CDR2 reads SVGIG (reference sequence). The length of the CDR3 is 13 residues. V gave up 0 bases and J gave up 4 bases, with 6 bases separating them. CDR3 residues: CAWSVTFTGELFF. In DNA, the CDR3 is TGTGCCTGGAGTGTAACGTTCACCGGGGAGCTGTTTTTT.

The chain uses TRBV7-7 and TRBJ2-5; 10 nucleotides align to TRBD1. The CDR3 sequence is 15 residues long. After removal of 7 bases from V and 3 bases from J, the junction contained 8 bases not matched to a gene. The germline V gene has CDR1 SSHAT and CDR2 FNYEAQ (reference sequence). The CDR3 loop reads CASTNRDRGEETQYF. Written as DNA, the CDR3 is TGTGCCAGCACGAACCGGGACAGGGGTGAAGAGACCCAGTACTTC.

The chain has TRBV6-8 and TRBJ2-5, with a tentative D call TRBD2 (5 bases). Germline CDR1 reads MNHGY; CDR2 reads SAAAGT. This CDR3 is 14 amino acids long. Trimming pared 1 base from V and 7 bases from J, leaving 13 bases between. The CDR3 loop reads CASSYLDPGVTQYF. As DNA, the CDR3 is TGTGCCAGCAGTTACTTAGACCCCGGGGTGACCCAGTACTTC.

In this sample, this clone turned up a few times. The chain combines TRBV6-8 with TRBJ2-7; D gene unclear. The ends were cut back, 0 bases at V and 4 bases at J, with 7 bases in the middle. The CDR3 is 13 amino acids. Germline CDR1 MNHGY, CDR2 SAAAGT. The CDR3 DNA sequence: TGTGCCAGCAGTTACTCGAACCAGTACGAGCAGTACTTC. Amino acids: CASSYSNQYEQYF.

The chain is built from TRBV11-3 and TRBJ1-5, with 10 bases identical to TRBD1. Germline CDR1 reads SGHNT; CDR2 reads YENEEA. This CDR3 is built from 17 residues. V shed 1 base, J shed 6 bases, and the junction held 9 bases outside the gene matches. Here the CDR3 DNA reads TGTGCCAGCAGCTTAGGAGTTCCGGGACAGGGGTCTCAGCCCCAGCATTTT. It codes for CASSLGVPGQGSQPQHF. Drawing the rest from reference TRBV11-3 and TRBJ1-5, the complete variable domain is EAGVVQSPRYKIIEKKQPVAFWCNPISGHNTLYWYLQNLGQGPELLIRYENEEAVDDSQLPKDRFSAERLKGVDSTLKIQPAELGDSAVYLCASSLGVPGQGSQPQHFGDGTRLSIL.

J is TRBJ1-2 and V is TRBV11-3, with TRBD1 identical over 9 bases. Germline V gives CDR1 SGHNT, CDR2 YENEEA. J lost 4 bases, V lost 5 bases, and 8 bases had no gene match. The CDR3 covers 15 residues. CDR3: CASSTQGTGLYGYTF. The CDR3 nucleotides are TGTGCCAGCAGCACTCAAGGGACAGGGCTCTATGGCTACACCTTC. Complete variable domain (other parts from reference TRBV11-3 and TRBJ1-2): EAGVVQSPRYKIIEKKQPVAFWCNPISGHNTLYWYLQNLGQGPELLIRYENEEAVDDSQLPKDRFSAERLKGVDSTLKIQPAELGDSAVYLCASSTQGTGLYGYTFGSGTRLTVV.

This chain connects TRBV9 to TRBJ2-2, with 8 bases matching TRBD1. Germline V gives CDR1 SGDLS, CDR2 YYNGEE. V lost 7 bases and J lost 6; bases outside the gene matches: 8. There are 14 residues in the CDR3. The CDR3 spells CASVGQGTAGELFF. The CDR3 coding sequence is TGTGCCAGCGTTGGACAGGGAACGGCCGGGGAGCTGTTTTTT. Full variable domain (rest looked up from reference TRBV9 and TRBJ2-2): DSGVTQTPKHLITATGQRVTLRCSPRSGDLSVYWYQQSLDQGLQFLIQYYNGEERAKGNILERFSAQQFPDLHSELNLSSLELGDSALYFCASVGQGTAGELFFGEGSRLTVL.

This chain links TRBV1 with TRBJ1-6. TRBV1 is designated a pseudogene. The CDR3 is made up of 17 amino acids. The CDR3 is CASSQVARSSYNSPLHF. In DNA form, the CDR3 reads TGCGCCAGCAGCCAAGTGGCCAGGAGCTCCTATAATTCACCCCTCCACTTT.

The rearrangement joins TRBV15 to TRBJ1-2; no clear D. Looked up from germline, CDR1 is LNHNV and CDR2 is YYDKDF (reference sequence). This CDR3 is built from 14 residues. Trimming cost V 0 bases and J 8 bases, with 13 bases left between them. The CDR3 region has the DNA TGTGCCACCAGCAGAGATCTAGAGGTGGCCGGCTACACCTTC. Encoded protein: CATSRDLEVAGYTF.

The rearrangement uses TRBV30 and TRBJ2-4; D may be TRBD2 (5 bases). V lost 4 bases and J lost 4, with 14 bases in between. Germline CDR1 reads GTSNPN; CDR2 reads SVGIG (reference sequence). The CDR3 spans 14 residues. CDR3 sequence reads: CAWTDYGLKNIQYF. For the CDR3, the DNA is TGTGCCTGGACCGATTACGGACTGAAAAACATTCAGTACTTC.

V is TRBV19 and J is TRBJ1-5; D gene uncertain. Looked up from germline, CDR1 is LNHDA and CDR2 is SQIVND (reference sequence). The V and J ends lost 7 bases and 5 bases respectively, with 12 bases between them. The CDR3 runs 13 residues. This CDR3 is CASKASRDQPQHF. CDR3 nucleotides: TGTGCCAGTAAGGCCAGTCGGGATCAGCCCCAGCATTTT.

In this sample, this clone is medium-sized (0.01 to 0.1%). V is TRBV30 and J is TRBJ2-7; D might be TRBD1 (6 bases). Germline values: CDR1 GTSNPN, CDR2 SVGIG (reference sequence). The CDR3 loop spans 11 amino acids. Trimming shortened V by 6 bases and J by 7 bases, and 13 bases separated the two germline ends. DNA for the CDR3: TGTGCCTGCAACCAGGGGAGAGAGCAGTACTTC. It specifies CACNQGREQYF.

This clone showed up just a few times. The gene calls are TRBV12-5 and TRBJ2-2; the D is unclear. Trimming cost V 9 bases and J 4 bases, with 15 bases left between them. The length of the CDR3 is 14 residues. Germline loops: CDR1 LGHNT, CDR2 FRNRAP. The CDR3 DNA is TGTGCTAGCGCCCGTGTCCCGGGCACCGGGGAGCTGTTTTTT. It yields the protein CASARVPGTGELFF.

The chain is built from TRBV2 and TRBJ1-4; no definite D call. The CDR3 loop spans 15 amino acids. From germline, CDR1 is SNHLY and CDR2 FYNNEI. Trimming cost V 2 bases and J 8 bases, with 15 bases left between them. CDR3 in amino acids: CASSESWGGREKLFF. The CDR3 DNA reads TGTGCCAGCAGTGAATCCTGGGGTGGGAGAGAAAAACTGTTTTTT. The variable domain in full, completed from reference TRBV2 and TRBJ1-4, reads EPEVTQTPSHQVTQMGQEVILRCVPISNHLYFYWYRQILGQKVEFLVSFYNNEISEKSEIFDDQFSVERPDGSNFTLKIRSTKLEDSAMYFCASSESWGGREKLFFGSGTQLSVL.

V usage is TRBV1 and J usage is TRBJ1-2; the table's D call of TRBD1 was not tested on the DNA. TRBV1 is labeled a pseudogene. The length of the CDR3 is 14 residues. The CDR3 sequence is CASSQDGANYGYTF. For the CDR3, the DNA is TGCGCCAGCAGCCAAGATGGGGCCAACTATGGCTACACCTTC.

The chain employs TRBV25-1 and TRBJ1-1; 8 bases map to TRBD1. Germline-derived CDR1 and CDR2 are MGHDK and SYGVNS. The CDR3 has 12 amino acids. Trimming cost V 3 bases and J 8 bases; bases outside gene matches: 2. Here the CDR3 reads CASSDRQGEAFF. Written as DNA, the CDR3 is TGTGCCAGCAGTGACCGACAGGGGGAAGCTTTCTTT.

This chain joins TRBV19 and TRBJ2-3, with a weak D call TRBD1 (6 bases). Looked up from germline, CDR1 is LNHDA and CDR2 is SQIVND (reference sequence). This CDR3 is built from 14 residues. V gave up 4 bases and J gave up 1 base, with 9 bases separating them. Written as DNA, the CDR3 is TGTGCCAGTAGTACTCCAGGGGGCACAGATACGCAGTATTTT. Translating it yields CASSTPGGTDTQYF.

This sequence joins TRBV15 and TRBJ2-3; perhaps TRBD1 as D (5 bases). Germline CDR1 and CDR2: LNHNV and YYDKDF (reference sequence). V was clipped by 2 bases and J by 6 bases, with 18 bases between them. The CDR3 loop spans 16 amino acids. The CDR3 loop reads CATSRSWGTKGDTQYF. The CDR3 bases are TGTGCCACCAGCAGATCTTGGGGCACGAAAGGGGATACGCAGTATTTT.

The chain employs TRBV8-2 and TRBJ1-4. TRBV8-2 is described as a pseudogene. The CDR3 has 14 residues. CDR3 nucleotides: TGTGCCAGCAGACTTTCGGGAACTAATGAAAAACTGTTTTTT. This gives the protein CASRLSGTNEKLFF.

CDR3 coding DNA: TGTGCCAGTAACCTGCGGGGGAACTATGGCTACACCTTC. It codes for CASNLRGNYGYTF. The chain carries TRBV19 and TRBJ1-2; a weak D match, TRBD1 (5 bases). V gave up 7 bases and J gave up 2 bases, with 11 bases separating them. The CDR3 spans 13 residues. Looked up from germline, CDR1 is LNHDA and CDR2 is SQIVND (reference sequence).